The present T cell receptor beta chain was sequenced within a study of blood T cell repertoires in COVID-19. Across the whole study: Recovered status applied to Cohort 3 donors who had two consecutive negative PCRs. It also applied to those with clearance or with symptom resolution. T cells, B-cell-depleted T cells, or PBMCs provided the cDNA or gDNA that served as material.

Germline assignment: CDR1 MNHEY and CDR2 SVGAGI. This CDR3 is built from 12 residues. Between the trimmed V and J ends, which lost 6 bases and 8 bases, there was a span of 11 bases. Which cohort a participant joined came from the clinical history participants gave. Original handling: The authors estimated nucleated cell counts from reference gene primer amplification. Only in-frame clones appear in the TCRdb table, and some are missing; sequencing was by immunoSEQ multiplex PCR. Clone size and the V and J calls come from that table; the DNA yielded D and trimming. Of about 400,000 clones in the sample, 80% to 90% were seen once.

The sample taken for sequencing was PBMCs or T cells enriched from blood (not recorded which). The rearrangement links TRBV6-5 to TRBJ2-1, with D tentatively TRBD1 (6 bases). This receptor was identified in a middle-aged man in a cohort exposed to, infected with or recovered from COVID-19 (not recorded which). This CDR3 reads CASRNRVDEQFF. Here the CDR3 DNA reads TGTGCCAGCAGGAACAGGGTTGATGAGCAGTTCTTC.